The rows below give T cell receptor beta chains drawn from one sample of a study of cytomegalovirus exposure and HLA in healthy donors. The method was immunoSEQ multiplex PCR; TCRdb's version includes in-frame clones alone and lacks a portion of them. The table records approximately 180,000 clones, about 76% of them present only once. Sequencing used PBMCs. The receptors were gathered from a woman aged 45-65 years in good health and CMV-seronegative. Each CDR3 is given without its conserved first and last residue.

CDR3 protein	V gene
ASSPTPGSSTEAF	TRBV5-1
SASEGNLYEQY	TRBV29-1
ASSVRGGGNEQF	TRBV6-4
ASSEIGGSYEQY	TRBV2
ASSPSPGQGAGQPQH	TRBV7-2
ASSVSGVGTQY	TRBV7-3
ASSVAGSGTSGSGFLETQY	TRBV9
ASSIDRGLLNTEAF	TRBV19
ASRPDRVSGANVLT	TRBV27
ASSLGTGGNGYT	TRBV7-8
ASSRGGLSYEQY	TRBV14
ASSLAGGPTDTQY	TRBV11-1
ASSSGQNFYGYT	TRBV28
ASSLTSDGFYGYT	TRBV9
SVAQRGTEAF	TRBV29-1
AIRDRTYSGNTIY	TRBV10-3
SAPGEGTNYGYT	TRBV29-1
ASSHRQGGGYT	TRBV11-2
ASSLQVLSGYT	TRBV7-2
ASSRNRVSTEAF	TRBV27
ASSRSGQGYGYT	TRBV19
ASSPLLERTEAF	TRBV18
ASSLDLGQPQH	TRBV27
ASSQGETGRSPLH	TRBV5-5
ASSRLQGPAEGYT	TRBV7-9
AIRKDSTNYGYT	TRBV10-3
ASSYSYVDGYT	TRBV6-5
ASSYGSGRAPEQF	TRBV7-2
ASSLGGLTYEQY	TRBV7-9
ASSVAGGREDTQY	TRBV9
ASGSQDRGTDMQY	TRBV12-5
ASSLTGTNTEAF	TRBV7-2
ATSRVPSGYNEQF	TRBV15
ASSSTGIRTGELF	TRBV11-2
ASSYSKGGGAYEQY	TRBV6-5
SVGGQGLPYEQY	TRBV29-1
ASRDRMRFDGYT	TRBV2
TSSHPGQKEKLF	TRBV1
ASSLTGDGGYT	TRBV19
ASSFSNQPQH	TRBV19
ASSDLGLAGNRDTGELF	TRBV2
ASSVGGGGSYEQY	TRBV9
ASSVEGRGNEKLF	TRBV6-1